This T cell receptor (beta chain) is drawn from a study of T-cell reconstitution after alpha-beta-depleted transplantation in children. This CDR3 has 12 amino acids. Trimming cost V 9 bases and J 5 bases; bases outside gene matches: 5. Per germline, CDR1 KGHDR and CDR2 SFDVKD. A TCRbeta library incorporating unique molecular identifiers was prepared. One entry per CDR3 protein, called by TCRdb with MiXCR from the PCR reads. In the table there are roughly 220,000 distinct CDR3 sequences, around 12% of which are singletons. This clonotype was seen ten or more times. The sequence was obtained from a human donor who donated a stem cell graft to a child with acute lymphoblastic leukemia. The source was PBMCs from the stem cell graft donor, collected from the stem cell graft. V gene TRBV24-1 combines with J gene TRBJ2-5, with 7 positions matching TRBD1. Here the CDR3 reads CATGDSGETQYF. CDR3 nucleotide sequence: TGTGCCACCGGGGACAGTGGGGAGACCCAGTACTTC.